What follows are 27 T cell receptor beta chains derived from one specimen sequenced in a study of blood T cell repertoires in COVID-19. Profiling relied on immunoSEQ multiplex PCR, and the TCRdb table lists in-frame clones only, not all of them. Found here are about 76,000 clones, about 87% of them singletons; the top ten hold 4.5% to 7%. Source material: peripheral blood. Receptors were obtained from a man aged 50 to 59 with active COVID-19.

The chain employs TRBV28 and TRBJ2-7, with a weak D call TRBD2 (5 bases). CDR3 size: 13 residues. CDR1 and CDR2 from the germline V gene are MDHEN and SYDVKM. The V end lost 11 bases, the J end lost 0 bases, and 14 bases lay between the germline ends. The chain's CDR3 is CAARTVSSYEQYF. CDR3 coding DNA: TGTGCCGCGAGGACTGTGAGCTCCTACGAGCAGTACTTC.

The V and J genes are TRBV19 and TRBJ1-1; 10 positions match TRBD1. The CDR3 loop spans 16 amino acids. From germline, CDR1 is LNHDA and CDR2 SQIVND (reference sequence). V trimming: 7 bases; J trimming: 1 base; junction bases outside the gene matches: 9. The CDR3 here is CASKVGDRGSNTEAFF. Written as DNA, the CDR3 is TGTGCCAGTAAGGTGGGGGACAGGGGTTCGAACACTGAAGCTTTCTTT.

V and J are TRBV28 and TRBJ2-7; TRBD1 aligns across 7 bases. The ends lost 3 bases at V and 6 bases at J; junction bases unmatched: 8. This CDR3 is 14 amino acids long. CDR1 is MDHEN, CDR2 SYDVKM, per germline. The CDR3 sequence is CASSFLDRPPEQYF. CDR3 coding DNA: TGTGCCAGCAGTTTTCTGGACAGGCCCCCCGAGCAGTACTTC.

The chain carries TRBV18 and TRBJ1-5; no firm D call. Germline CDR1 and CDR2: KGHSH and LQKENI. V was clipped by 6 bases and J by 8 bases, with 14 bases between them. The CDR3 is 13 amino acids. For the CDR3, the DNA is TGTGCCAGCTCCCCTGGACTCAGAGAGCCCCAGCATTTT. It encodes CASSPGLREPQHF.

The chain joins TRBV10-1 to TRBJ2-7; 11 nucleotides line up with TRBD2. V lost 8 bases, J lost 2 bases, and 5 bases stayed unmatched. CDR1 is WNHNN, CDR2 SYGVQD, per germline (reference sequence). CDR3 length equals 14 residues. DNA for the CDR3: TGCGCCAGCGGAAGACTAGCGGGGCCCTACGAGCAGTACTTC. Encoded protein: CASGRLAGPYEQYF.

V usage is TRBV9 and J usage is TRBJ2-2; 13 bases align to TRBD2. V gave up 0 bases and J gave up 2 bases; unmatched junction bases: 4. The CDR3 runs to 18 residues. Germline CDR1 SGDLS, CDR2 YYNGEE. The CDR3 protein is CASSVGTSGSKNTGELFF. The CDR3, as DNA: TGTGCCAGCAGCGTAGGGACTAGCGGGAGTAAAAACACCGGGGAGCTGTTTTTT.

V is TRBV6-6 and J is TRBJ2-3, with 10 bases aligning to TRBD1. Germline CDR1 MNHNY, CDR2 SVGAGI (reference sequence). The trim removed 9 bases at V and 7 bases at J, leaving 16 bases unmatched. This CDR3 has 16 amino acids. CDR3 residues: CASFQTPGQGPNTQYF. The CDR3 DNA is TGTGCCAGTTTTCAGACACCGGGACAGGGGCCCAATACGCAGTATTTT.

V usage is TRBV28 and J usage is TRBJ2-2; tentative D call: TRBD1 (6 bases). This CDR3 comprises 14 residues. Deletions cut 2 bases from V and 6 bases from J, with 10 bases between. Per the germline V gene, CDR1 is MDHEN and CDR2 is SYDVKM. CDR3 protein: CASSLIRGSGELFF. CDR3 sequence (DNA): TGTGCCAGCAGTTTAATTAGGGGGTCCGGGGAGCTGTTTTTT.

J is TRBJ1-5 and V is TRBV18; no definite D call. The CDR3 has 13 amino acids. Germline V gene sequence: CDR1 KGHSH, CDR2 LQKENI. The V end lost 2 bases, the J end lost 4 bases, and 6 bases lay between the germline ends. The CDR3, as DNA: TGTGCCAGCTCACCAGGCCTTAATCAGCCCCAGCATTTT. Translated, it gives CASSPGLNQPQHF.

The chain employs TRBV5-1 and TRBJ2-3; D perhaps matches TRBD1 (7 bases). Deletions cut 6 bases from V and 4 bases from J, with 18 bases between. The germline gives CDR1 SGHRS, CDR2 YFSETQ. The length of the CDR3 is 15 residues. The CDR3 nucleotides are TGCGCCAGCACCCTGGGGGGACAGAGCGCAGATACGCAGTATTTT. The encoded protein is CASTLGGQSADTQYF.

The chain carries TRBV2 and TRBJ1-2; no definite D call. This CDR3 spans 14 amino acids. Germline CDR1 SNHLY, CDR2 FYNNEI. Trimming cost V 0 bases and J 8 bases, with 13 bases left between them. Here the CDR3 reads CASSEAGRARGYTF. The CDR3 nucleotides read TGTGCCAGCAGTGAAGCGGGGAGGGCCAGGGGCTACACCTTC. The full variable domain, its missing parts supplied by reference TRBV2 and TRBJ1-2, is EPEVTQTPSHQVTQMGQEVILRCVPISNHLYFYWYRQILGQKVEFLVSFYNNEISEKSEIFDDQFSVERPDGSNFTLKIRSTKLEDSAMYFCASSEAGRARGYTFGSGTRLTVV.

The chain recombines TRBV6-2 or TRBV6-3 with TRBJ1-2; TRBD1 is a possible D gene (5 bases). In germline, CDR1 is MNHEY, CDR2 SVGEGT. CDR3 length equals 14 residues. Trimming pared 6 bases from V and 3 bases from J, leaving 14 bases between. The CDR3 loop reads CASRPRQLHYGYTF. CDR3 coding DNA: TGTGCCAGCAGACCTAGACAGCTACACTATGGCTACACCTTC.

The gene calls are TRBV11-2 and TRBJ2-3; no reliable D call. This CDR3 is 14 amino acids long. Germline V CDR1 and CDR2: SGHAT, FQNNGV. Trimming shortened V by 1 base and J by 1 base, and 6 bases separated the two germline ends. The CDR3 DNA reads TGTGCCAGCAGCTTAGTTCGAGGCACAGATACGCAGTATTTT. It yields the protein CASSLVRGTDTQYF.

The V gene is TRBV19, the J gene TRBJ1-1; D uncertain. V was trimmed by 3 bases and J by 4 bases, leaving 18 bases between them. The germline gives CDR1 LNHDA, CDR2 SQIVND (reference sequence). The CDR3 is made up of 16 amino acids. CDR3 residues: CASSIPGSPRGTEAFF. CDR3 nucleotide sequence: TGTGCCAGTAGTATTCCCGGGAGTCCCCGGGGCACTGAAGCTTTCTTT. Together with reference TRBV19 and TRBJ1-1, the CDR3 gives the full variable domain: DGGITQSPKYLFRKEGQNVTLSCEQNLNHDAMYWYRQDPGQGLRLIYYSQIVNDFQKGDIAEGYSVSREKKESFPLTVTSAQKNPTAFYLCASSIPGSPRGTEAFFGQGTRLTVV.

This clone was counted once. This rearrangement joins TRBV6-5 to TRBJ1-1; TRBD1 agrees at 7 bases. Germline assignment: CDR1 MNHEY and CDR2 SVGAGI. The trim removed 4 bases at V and 5 bases at J, leaving 7 bases unmatched. This CDR3 spans 14 amino acids. CDR3 DNA: TGTGCCAGCAGTTCCCGGACAGGCCGTACTGAAGCTTTCTTT. This translates into CASSSRTGRTEAFF.

This clone was seen only once. The CDR3 nucleotides read TGCGCCAGCAGCCAGGGAGCGGGGCTTTACGCCCCCCTATACTTC. Protein sequence: CASSQGAGLYAPLYF. This chain uses TRBV4-1 with TRBJ2-5; 7 bases are shared with TRBD2. J was trimmed by 14 bases and V by 3 bases; bases with no gene match: 18. This CDR3 comprises 15 residues. Germline V lookup: CDR1 MGHRA, CDR2 YSYEKL.

The chain uses TRBV18 and TRBJ1-4; 10 bases line up with TRBD1. Germline CDR1 is KGHSH and CDR2 is LQKENI. The V and J ends lost 4 bases and 6 bases, in that order; junction bases with no gene match: 2. This CDR3 is built from 14 residues. The CDR3 reads CASSRQGAHEKLFF. CDR3 sequence (DNA): TGTGCCAGCTCACGACAGGGGGCGCATGAAAAACTGTTTTTT.

The CDR3 sequence: CASSLSGAITDTQYF. DNA of the CDR3: TGTGCCAGCAGTTTAAGTGGGGCGATAACAGATACGCAGTATTTT. The chain carries TRBV28 and TRBJ2-3; possibly TRBD1 for D (5 bases). In germline, CDR1 is MDHEN, CDR2 SYDVKM. The CDR3 sequence is 15 residues long. Deletions cut 2 bases from V and 3 bases from J, with 12 bases between.

This chain links TRBV5-8 with TRBJ1-3; a weak D match, TRBD1 (5 bases). There are 17 residues in the CDR3. Germline values: CDR1 SGHTS, CDR2 YDEGEE. Trimming pared 4 bases from V and 0 bases from J, leaving 17 bases between. CDR3: CASSPRGGLNSGNTIYF. For the CDR3, the DNA is TGTGCCAGCAGCCCCCGGGGGGGACTGAACTCTGGAAACACCATATATTTT.

J is TRBJ1-2 and V is TRBV28; 7 bases are shared with TRBD1. The CDR3 totals 12 residues. V lost 6 bases, J lost 4 bases, and 2 bases stayed unmatched. The germline CDR1 and CDR2 sequences are MDHEN and SYDVKM. Written as DNA, the CDR3 is TGTGCCAGCAGGCGGGACAGCTATGGCTACACCTTC. It translates to CASRRDSYGYTF.

The V gene is TRBV27, the J gene TRBJ2-7, with 13 bases lining up with TRBD2. Unmatched junction bases numbered 14, after V lost 5 bases and J lost 1 base. Germline loops: CDR1 MNHEY, CDR2 SMNVEV (reference sequence). CDR3 length: 19 amino acids. The CDR3 coding sequence is TGTGCCAGCAGTCCCCGCGACAGTAGGACTAGCGGGAGATCCTACGAGCAGTACTTC. It yields the protein CASSPRDSRTSGRSYEQYF.

The chain has TRBV6-2 or TRBV6-3 and TRBJ2-3; weak D call: TRBD2 (5 bases). Germline values: CDR1 MNHEY, CDR2 SVGEGT. This CDR3 region has 15 residues. Trimming took off 2 bases at V and 4 bases at J, with 13 bases between the two ends. CDR3 in DNA: TGTGCCAGCAGTTACCCTAGCCAGGTACCAGATACGCAGTATTTT. It yields the protein CASSYPSQVPDTQYF.

The rearrangement joins TRBV7-9 to TRBJ2-7; TRBD1 might be the D (5 bases). The CDR3 extends over 14 amino acids. Germline V gene sequence: CDR1 SEHNR, CDR2 FQNEAQ (reference sequence). The V and J ends lost 6 bases and 0 bases respectively, with 12 bases between them. The CDR3 reads CASSPEDNSYEQYF. The CDR3 coding sequence is TGTGCCAGCAGTCCTGAGGACAACTCCTACGAGCAGTACTTC.

The chain recombines TRBV6-5 with TRBJ2-1; the D gene is possibly TRBD2 (6 bases). V was clipped by 5 bases and J by 10 bases, with 21 bases between them. Germline CDR1 reads MNHEY; CDR2 reads SVGAGI. The CDR3 has 15 amino acids. CDR3 in DNA: TGTGCCAGCAGTCCCCGTAGAGCGGGCGCCGCGGAGCAGTTCTTC. This sequence encodes CASSPRRAGAAEQFF.

The V call is TRBV2, the J call TRBJ1-1, with 7 positions matching TRBD1. With V trimmed by 5 bases and J by 8 bases, 5 bases remained unmatched. Per the germline V gene, CDR1 is SNHLY and CDR2 is FYNNEI. The CDR3 runs 12 residues. The CDR3 DNA follows: TGTGCCAGCAGTTCCGACAGGGACGAAGCTTTCTTT. Residues: CASSSDRDEAFF.

This chain joins TRBV19 and TRBJ2-3; 7 bases are shared with TRBD2. The germline gives CDR1 LNHDA, CDR2 SQIVND (reference sequence). The CDR3 totals 16 residues. J gave up 2 bases and V 5 bases, and 10 bases lay outside the gene matches. The CDR3 protein is CASSAVGGGVTDTQYF. The CDR3 DNA sequence: TGTGCCAGTAGTGCCGTGGGGGGGGGTGTCACAGATACGCAGTATTTT.

V and J are TRBV24-1 and TRBJ2-1, with D possibly TRBD1 on 5 matching bases. V was pared by 9 bases and J by 8 bases, with 13 bases between. Germline CDR1 KGHDR, CDR2 SFDVKD. CDR3 length: 12 residues. The CDR3 nucleotides read TGTGCCACCGGCAGGGCTACAGATGAGCAGTTCTTC. Protein sequence: CATGRATDEQFF.